This T cell receptor (beta chain) is from a study of graft-versus-host responses after intestinal transplantation (dated by TCRdb to the early 2020s). Broadly, across the study: The transplants that recipients received were multivisceral, liver-intestinal, or isolated intestinal. Rather than being sequenced by the commercial service, samples from a few later patients were sequenced in-house on an Illumina MiSeq and processed with MiXCR. A peak of at least 4% donor T cells among recipient peripheral blood mononuclear cells was the definition used for donor T cell macrochimerism. Every recipient was given anti-thymocyte globulin induction, followed by roughly 3 years of maintenance tacrolimus and steroids. The cohort enrolled some 23 intestinal transplant recipients including one retransplant, and 3 patients lacking pretransplant specimens were excluded. Graft-versus-host and host-versus-graft alloreactive T cell clones were tracked in the graft, circulation and bone marrow after intestinal transplantation using bulk TCR-beta CDR3 sequencing. To identify alloreactive clones, pre-transplant mixed lymphocyte reaction products were sequenced and compared with unstimulated pre-transplant donor and recipient T cells. The investigation overall reported the following: Conclusions were limited by the relatively low number and heterogeneity of intestinal transplant patients. In patients with donor T cell macrochimerism, the allografts had high GvH to HvG T cell clonal ratios. GvH clones were detected in recipient bone marrow, and some of these GvH clones were observed earlier in ileal mucosa or blood, consistent with an intestinal mucosal origin. Peak levels of circulating GvH clones were associated with declines in HvG clones early after transplant.

The library was produced with the immunoSEQ multiplex PCR assay. For most patients, genomic DNA was subjected to high-throughput TCR-beta CDR3 sequencing by Adaptive Biotechnologies. The authors' pipeline ran thus. TCR sequencing data for around 19 patients were retrieved from Adaptive's ImmunoSEQ software; a few other patients were processed with MiXCR and VDJtools. Because the origin of CDR3 nucleotide sequences shared between donor and recipient could not be assigned, those sequences were removed. At least 2-fold expansion over unstimulated cells and a minimum CFSE-low frequency of 0.002% (template counts) or 0.001% (read counts) were required for clones to be classified as alloreactive. Clones were considered mappable if detected in sequenced pre-transplant spleen, lymph node, or MLR CFSE-low populations of the donor or recipient. The cumulative frequency of alloreactive clones was calculated as a percentage of all sequences, weighted by copy number. TCRdb carries this immuneACCESS record with in-frame sequences only. Its versions omit some clonotypes, under half of them owing to an unresolved V gene in the studies checked, with the rest unexplained. The DNA gave D and trimming, while V, J and clone size come from that table. Within this sample are approximately 15,000 clones, with 67% of them counted one time only. The top ten clonotypes cover around 10% of the sample.

Dithiothreitol, EDTA incubations and collagenase D digestion were used to isolate intraepithelial and lamina propria lymphocytes from graft specimens. Bulk TCR-beta sequencing was performed on serial intestinal graft biopsy specimens collected as late as 600 days after transplant. V was cut back by 0 bases and J by 7 bases, leaving a gap of 18 bases between them. Measured from the cysteine to the phenylalanine, the CDR3 is 16 residues long. CDR3 DNA only is kept here, 48 bases in frame from base 1. Taken from the germline V gene, the CDR1 and CDR2 loops are LGHNA and YSLEER. This clone was seen a handful of times. Its recognized antigen is unknown. The record has no base qualities; no much larger clone is one base away.

This chain is built from TRBV4-3 and TRBJ1-2, and perhaps TRBD1 as D gene, on 6 matching bases. The origin of this receptor is a human patient who received an intestinal transplant, so some T cells may come from the graft donor. Material: ileum tissue, obtained approximately 700 days after intestinal transplantation. The CDR3 is CASSQDRNEQGGGYTF. The DNA sequence follows: TGCGCCAGCAGCCAAGATCGAAACGAACAGGGCGGTGGCTACACCTTC.